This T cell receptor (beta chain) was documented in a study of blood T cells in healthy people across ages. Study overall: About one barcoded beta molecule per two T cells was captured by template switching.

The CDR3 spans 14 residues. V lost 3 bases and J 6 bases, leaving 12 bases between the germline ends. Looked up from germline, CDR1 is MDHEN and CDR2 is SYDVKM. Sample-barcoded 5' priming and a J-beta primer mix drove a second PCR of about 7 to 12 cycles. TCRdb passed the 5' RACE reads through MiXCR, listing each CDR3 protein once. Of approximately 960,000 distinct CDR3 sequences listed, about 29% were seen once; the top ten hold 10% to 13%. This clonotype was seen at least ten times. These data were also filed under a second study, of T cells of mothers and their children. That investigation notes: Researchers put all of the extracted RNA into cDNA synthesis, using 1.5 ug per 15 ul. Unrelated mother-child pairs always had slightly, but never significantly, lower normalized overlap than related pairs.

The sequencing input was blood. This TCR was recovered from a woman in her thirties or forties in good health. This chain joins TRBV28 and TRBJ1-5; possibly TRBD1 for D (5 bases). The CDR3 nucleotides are TGTGCCAGCAGTTTTCCAGGGAGCGGTCAGCCCCAGCATTTT. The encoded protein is CASSFPGSGQPQHF.